This T cell receptor (beta chain) emerged from a study of blood T cell repertoires in COVID-19. Looking at the study overall: The study drew acute and convalescent COVID-19 samples from the United States, Italy and Spain.

This CDR3 is built from 12 residues. Germline-derived CDR1 and CDR2 are LNHDA and SQIVND (reference sequence). Original processing notes: Reference gene primer amplification yielded estimated nucleated cell counts. Sequencing used immunoSEQ multiplex PCR; TCRdb keeps in-frame clones, though not all of them. That table supplies the V and J calls and clone size; D and trimming were determined from the DNA. Here the sample spans tens of thousands of clones, 88% being singletons. The rearrangement uses TRBV19 and TRBJ1-5; 9 positions match TRBD1. This TCR was sampled from a human donor with active COVID-19. The donor label of this sample is uncertain. Sequencing used peripheral blood. CDR3 in amino acids: CGTGTGLQPQHF. CDR3 DNA sequence: TGTGGGACCGGGACAGGGCTTCAGCCCCAGCATTTT.